This is a list of T cell receptor beta chains from one sample in a study of CD8 T cells in Susac syndrome. TCRdb called the immunoSEQ multiplex PCR reads again in MiXCR, with one record for every CDR3 protein. The sample yields roughly 80,000 distinct CDR3 sequences, about 91% seen once. Sample: CD8+ T cells from PBMCs. Receptor source: a human donor with multiple sclerosis. CDR3s include the opening cysteine and the closing phenylalanine or tryptophan. The order of the fields is V gene, D gene, clone size, J gene, CDR3 protein, CDR3 DNA. The D gene is left open where the match is weak. Rows give clone size only sometimes, using once, few, many, or a class for an expanded clone.

V gene: TRBV20-1
D gene: .
clone size: .
J gene: TRBJ1-5
CDR3 protein: CSARSLGTAGNQPQHF
CDR3 DNA: TGCAGTGCTAGAAGCCTCGGGACGGCCGGCAATCAGCCCCAGCATTTT

V gene: TRBV7-2
D gene: .
clone size: .
J gene: TRBJ2-2
CDR3 protein: CASSLNAGARAGELFF
CDR3 DNA: TGTGCCAGCAGCCTAAACGCCGGGGCACGGGCCGGGGAGCTGTTTTTT

V gene: TRBV28
D gene: TRBD2
clone size: .
J gene: TRBJ2-7
CDR3 protein: CASSLRSGRSHYEQYF
CDR3 DNA: TGTGCCAGCAGTCTCCGTAGCGGGAGGTCCCACTACGAGCAGTACTTC

V gene: TRBV2
D gene: .
clone size: .
J gene: TRBJ1-1
CDR3 protein: CASLWSEAFF
CDR3 DNA: TGTGCCAGCCTTTGGTCTGAAGCTTTCTTT

V gene: TRBV27
D gene: .
clone size: .
J gene: TRBJ2-7
CDR3 protein: CASSLSGRTSYEQYF
CDR3 DNA: TGTGCCAGCAGTTTATCTGGGAGGACATCCTACGAGCAGTACTTC

V gene: TRBV28
D gene: TRBD1
clone size: .
J gene: TRBJ1-1
CDR3 protein: CASSLWAGTGEGGTEAFF
CDR3 DNA: TGTGCCAGCAGTTTGTGGGCCGGGACAGGGGAGGGTGGCACTGAAGCTTTCTTT

V gene: TRBV7-9
D gene: .
clone size: .
J gene: TRBJ2-7
CDR3 protein: CASSLQAYEQYF
CDR3 DNA: TGTGCCAGCAGCTTACAAGCCTACGAGCAGTACTTC

V gene: TRBV27
D gene: .
clone size: .
J gene: TRBJ2-7
CDR3 protein: CASSLDRLGYEQYF
CDR3 DNA: TGTGCCAGCAGTCTCGACAGGCTGGGGTACGAGCAGTACTTC

V gene: TRBV10-3
D gene: .
clone size: .
J gene: TRBJ1-2
CDR3 protein: CAIRTEPPLNYGYTF
CDR3 DNA: TGTGCCATCCGCACAGAGCCTCCACTTAACTATGGCTACACCTTC

V gene: TRBV4-3
D gene: .
clone size: .
J gene: TRBJ2-1
CDR3 protein: CASSQGRPGGNEQFF
CDR3 DNA: TGCGCCAGCAGCCAAGGGCGCCCCGGCGGCAATGAGCAGTTCTTC

V gene: TRBV6-5
D gene: TRBD1
clone size: .
J gene: TRBJ1-5
CDR3 protein: CASSLTGSRQPQHF
CDR3 DNA: TGTGCCAGCAGTTTGACAGGGAGCCGTCAGCCCCAGCATTTT

V gene: TRBV2
D gene: .
clone size: .
J gene: TRBJ1-2
CDR3 protein: CASRPTGTTLANYGYTF
CDR3 DNA: TGTGCCAGCAGACCCACCGGGACAACCCTAGCTAACTATGGCTACACCTTC

V gene: TRBV5-6
D gene: .
clone size: .
J gene: TRBJ2-5
CDR3 protein: CASSFWWGAKKETQYF
CDR3 DNA: TGTGCCAGCAGTTTTTGGTGGGGCGCGAAAAAAGAGACCCAGTACTTC

V gene: TRBV12-5
D gene: .
clone size: once
J gene: TRBJ1-3
CDR3 protein: CASNAPIRSGNTIYF
CDR3 DNA: TGTGCTAGTAACGCGCCAATCCGATCGGGAAACACCATATATTTT

V gene: TRBV5-6
D gene: .
clone size: .
J gene: TRBJ1-2
CDR3 protein: CASSFRANYGYTF
CDR3 DNA: TGTGCCAGCAGCTTTCGGGCTAACTATGGCTACACCTTC

V gene: TRBV29-1
D gene: .
clone size: .
J gene: TRBJ1-1
CDR3 protein: CSARIMNTEAFF
CDR3 DNA: TGCAGCGCGCGAATCATGAACACTGAAGCTTTCTTT

V gene: TRBV7-8
D gene: .
clone size: .
J gene: TRBJ1-5
CDR3 protein: CASSLEPEPQHF
CDR3 DNA: TGTGCCAGCAGCTTAGAGCCTGAGCCCCAGCATTTT

V gene: TRBV11-2
D gene: .
clone size: .
J gene: TRBJ2-5
CDR3 protein: CASSLGPRPQETQYF
CDR3 DNA: TGTGCCAGCAGCTTAGGTCCGCGGCCACAAGAGACCCAGTACTTC

V gene: TRBV25-1
D gene: TRBD2
clone size: once
J gene: TRBJ2-2
CDR3 protein: CASSEISGVATGELFF
CDR3 DNA: TGTGCCAGCAGTGAGATTAGCGGGGTGGCCACCGGGGAGCTGTTTTTT

V gene: TRBV6-1
D gene: .
clone size: few
J gene: TRBJ1-2
CDR3 protein: CASSESPGQHYGYTF
CDR3 DNA: TGTGCCAGCAGTGAATCTCCCGGACAGCACTATGGCTACACCTTC

V gene: TRBV19
D gene: TRBD1
clone size: .
J gene: TRBJ1-1
CDR3 protein: CASVFRGHTEAFF
CDR3 DNA: TGTGCCAGCGTCTTTAGGGGGCACACTGAAGCTTTCTTT

V gene: TRBV4-3
D gene: TRBD1
clone size: .
J gene: TRBJ1-1
CDR3 protein: CASSQGTGESYTEAFF
CDR3 DNA: TGCGCCAGCAGCCAGGGGACAGGGGAGAGTTACACTGAAGCTTTCTTT

V gene: TRBV3-1
D gene: TRBD2
clone size: .
J gene: TRBJ2-1
CDR3 protein: CASSQDSREGHGEQFF
CDR3 DNA: TGTGCCAGCAGCCAAGATAGTCGGGAGGGGCATGGTGAGCAGTTCTTC